The clone carrying this T cell receptor beta chain has only a few counts. The data originate from a study of CD8+CD57+ T cells in acquired aplastic anemia. About the research overall: Sorting CD4+ and CD8+ cells gave DNA averaging roughly 3.2 ug.

TCR beta VDJ combinations and CDR3 sequences were profiled from genomic DNA. TCRdb reprocessed the reads with MiXCR, giving one entry per CDR3 protein. The table lists hundreds of thousands of distinct CDR3 sequences, around three fifths of them singletons. The CDR3 sequence is 13 residues long. The junction had 2 bases not matched to a gene; V was cut back by 6 bases and J by 0 bases. This TCR came from a human donor with severe aplastic anemia or a healthy control (not recorded which). Sequences were obtained from sorted CD4+, CD8+, or CD8+CD57+ T cells (not recorded which) from PBMCs. The chain carries TRBV12-3 or TRBV12-4 and TRBJ2-7; 7 nucleotides agree with TRBD1. CDR3 amino acids: CASRRDSSYEQYF. CDR3 sequence (DNA): TGTGCCAGCAGAAGGGACAGCTCCTACGAGCAGTACTTC.